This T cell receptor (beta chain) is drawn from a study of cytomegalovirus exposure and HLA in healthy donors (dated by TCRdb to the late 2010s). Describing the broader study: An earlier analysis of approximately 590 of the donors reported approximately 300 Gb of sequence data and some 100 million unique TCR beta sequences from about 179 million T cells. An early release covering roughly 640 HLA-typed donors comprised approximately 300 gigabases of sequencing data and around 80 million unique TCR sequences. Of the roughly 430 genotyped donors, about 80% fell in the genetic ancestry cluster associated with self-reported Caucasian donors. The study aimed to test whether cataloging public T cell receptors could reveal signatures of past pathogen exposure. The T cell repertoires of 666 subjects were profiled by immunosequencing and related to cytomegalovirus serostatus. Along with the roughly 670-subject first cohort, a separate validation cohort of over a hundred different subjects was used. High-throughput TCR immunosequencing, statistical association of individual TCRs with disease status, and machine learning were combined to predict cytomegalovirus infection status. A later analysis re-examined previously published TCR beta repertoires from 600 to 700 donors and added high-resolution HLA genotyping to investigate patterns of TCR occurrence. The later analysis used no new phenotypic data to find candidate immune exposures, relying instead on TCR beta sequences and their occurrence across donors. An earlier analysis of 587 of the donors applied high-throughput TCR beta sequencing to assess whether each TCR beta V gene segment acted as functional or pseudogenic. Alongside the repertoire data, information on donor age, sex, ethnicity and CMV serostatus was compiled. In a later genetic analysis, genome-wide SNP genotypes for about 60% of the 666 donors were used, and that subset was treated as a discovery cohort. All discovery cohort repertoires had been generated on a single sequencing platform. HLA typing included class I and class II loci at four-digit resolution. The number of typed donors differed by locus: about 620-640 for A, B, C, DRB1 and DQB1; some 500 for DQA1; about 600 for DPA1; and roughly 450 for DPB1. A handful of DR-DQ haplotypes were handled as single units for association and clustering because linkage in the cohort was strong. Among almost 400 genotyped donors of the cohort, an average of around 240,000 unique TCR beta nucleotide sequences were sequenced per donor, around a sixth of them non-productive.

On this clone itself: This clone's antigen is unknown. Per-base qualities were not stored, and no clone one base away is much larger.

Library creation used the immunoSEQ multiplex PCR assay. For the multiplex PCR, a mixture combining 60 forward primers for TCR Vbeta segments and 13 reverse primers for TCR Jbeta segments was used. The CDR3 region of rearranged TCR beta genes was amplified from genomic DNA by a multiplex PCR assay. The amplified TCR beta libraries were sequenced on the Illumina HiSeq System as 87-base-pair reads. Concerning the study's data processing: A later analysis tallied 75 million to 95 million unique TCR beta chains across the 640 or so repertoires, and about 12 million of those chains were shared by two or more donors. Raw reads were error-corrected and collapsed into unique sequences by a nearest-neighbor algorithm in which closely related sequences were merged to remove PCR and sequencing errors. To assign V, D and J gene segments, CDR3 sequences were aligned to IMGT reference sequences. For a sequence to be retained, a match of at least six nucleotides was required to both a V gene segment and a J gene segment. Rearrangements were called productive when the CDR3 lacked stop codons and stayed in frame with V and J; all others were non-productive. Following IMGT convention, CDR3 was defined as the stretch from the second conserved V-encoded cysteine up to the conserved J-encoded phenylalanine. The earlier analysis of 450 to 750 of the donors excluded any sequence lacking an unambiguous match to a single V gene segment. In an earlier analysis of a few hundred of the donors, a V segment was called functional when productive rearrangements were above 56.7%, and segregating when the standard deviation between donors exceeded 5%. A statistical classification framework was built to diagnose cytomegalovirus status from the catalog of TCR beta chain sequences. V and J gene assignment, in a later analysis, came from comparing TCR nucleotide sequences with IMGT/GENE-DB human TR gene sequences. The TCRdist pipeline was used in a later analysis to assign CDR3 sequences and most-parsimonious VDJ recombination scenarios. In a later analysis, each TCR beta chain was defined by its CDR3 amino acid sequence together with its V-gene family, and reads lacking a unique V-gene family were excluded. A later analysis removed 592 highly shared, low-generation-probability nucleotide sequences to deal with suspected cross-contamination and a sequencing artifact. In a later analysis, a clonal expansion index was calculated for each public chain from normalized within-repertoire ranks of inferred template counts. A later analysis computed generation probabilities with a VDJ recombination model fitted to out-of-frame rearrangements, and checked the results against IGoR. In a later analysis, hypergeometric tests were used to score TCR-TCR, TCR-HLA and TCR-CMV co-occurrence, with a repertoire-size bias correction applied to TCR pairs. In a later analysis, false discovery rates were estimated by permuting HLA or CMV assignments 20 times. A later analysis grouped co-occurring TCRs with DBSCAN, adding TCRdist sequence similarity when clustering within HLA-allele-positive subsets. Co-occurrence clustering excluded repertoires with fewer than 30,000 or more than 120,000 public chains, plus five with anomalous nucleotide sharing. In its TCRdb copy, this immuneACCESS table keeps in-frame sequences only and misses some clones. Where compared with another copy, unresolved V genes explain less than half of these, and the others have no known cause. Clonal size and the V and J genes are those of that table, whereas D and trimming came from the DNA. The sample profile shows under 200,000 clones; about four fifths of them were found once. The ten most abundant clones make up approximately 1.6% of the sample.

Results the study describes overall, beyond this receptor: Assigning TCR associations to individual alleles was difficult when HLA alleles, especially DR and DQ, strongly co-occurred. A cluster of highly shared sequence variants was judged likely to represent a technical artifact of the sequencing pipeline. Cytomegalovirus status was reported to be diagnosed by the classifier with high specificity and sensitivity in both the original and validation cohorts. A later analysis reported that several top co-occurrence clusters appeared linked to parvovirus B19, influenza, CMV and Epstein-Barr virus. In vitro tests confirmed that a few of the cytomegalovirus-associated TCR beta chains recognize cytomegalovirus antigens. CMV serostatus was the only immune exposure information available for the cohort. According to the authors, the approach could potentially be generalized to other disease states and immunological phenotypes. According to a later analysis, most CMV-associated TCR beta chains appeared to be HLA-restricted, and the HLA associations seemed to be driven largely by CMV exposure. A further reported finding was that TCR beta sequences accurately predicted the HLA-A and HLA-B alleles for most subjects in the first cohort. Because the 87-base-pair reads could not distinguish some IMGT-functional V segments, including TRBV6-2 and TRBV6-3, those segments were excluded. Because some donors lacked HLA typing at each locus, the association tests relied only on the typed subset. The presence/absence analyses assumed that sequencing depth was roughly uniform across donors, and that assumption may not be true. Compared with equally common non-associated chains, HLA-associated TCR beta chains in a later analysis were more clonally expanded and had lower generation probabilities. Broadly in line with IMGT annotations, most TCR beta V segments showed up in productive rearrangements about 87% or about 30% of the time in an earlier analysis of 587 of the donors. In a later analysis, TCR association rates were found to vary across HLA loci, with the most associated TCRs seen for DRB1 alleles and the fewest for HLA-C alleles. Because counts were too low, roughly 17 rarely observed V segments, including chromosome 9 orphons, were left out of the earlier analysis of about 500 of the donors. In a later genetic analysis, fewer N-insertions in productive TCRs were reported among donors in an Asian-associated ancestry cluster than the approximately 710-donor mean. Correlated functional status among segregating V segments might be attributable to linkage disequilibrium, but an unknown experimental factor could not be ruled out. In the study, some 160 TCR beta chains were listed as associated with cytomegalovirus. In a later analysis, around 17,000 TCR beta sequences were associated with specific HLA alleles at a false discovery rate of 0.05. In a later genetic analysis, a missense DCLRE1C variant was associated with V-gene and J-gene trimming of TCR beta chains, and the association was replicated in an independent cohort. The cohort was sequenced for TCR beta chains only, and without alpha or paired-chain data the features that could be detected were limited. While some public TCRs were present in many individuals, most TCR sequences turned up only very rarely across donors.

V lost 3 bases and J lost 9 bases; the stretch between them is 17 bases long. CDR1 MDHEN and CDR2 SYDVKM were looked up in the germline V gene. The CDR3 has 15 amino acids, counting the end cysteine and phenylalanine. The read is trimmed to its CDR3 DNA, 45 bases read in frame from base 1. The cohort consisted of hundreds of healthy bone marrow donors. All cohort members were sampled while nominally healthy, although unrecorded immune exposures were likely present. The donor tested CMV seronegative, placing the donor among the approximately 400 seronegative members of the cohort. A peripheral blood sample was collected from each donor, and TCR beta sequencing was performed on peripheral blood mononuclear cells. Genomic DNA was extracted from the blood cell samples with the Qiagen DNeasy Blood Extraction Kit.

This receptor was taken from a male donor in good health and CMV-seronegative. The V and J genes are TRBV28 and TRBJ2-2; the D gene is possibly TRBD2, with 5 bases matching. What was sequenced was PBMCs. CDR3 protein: CASSFRTAGGRELFF. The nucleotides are TGTGCCAGCAGTTTTCGGACCGCCGGAGGCCGGGAGCTGTTTTTT.